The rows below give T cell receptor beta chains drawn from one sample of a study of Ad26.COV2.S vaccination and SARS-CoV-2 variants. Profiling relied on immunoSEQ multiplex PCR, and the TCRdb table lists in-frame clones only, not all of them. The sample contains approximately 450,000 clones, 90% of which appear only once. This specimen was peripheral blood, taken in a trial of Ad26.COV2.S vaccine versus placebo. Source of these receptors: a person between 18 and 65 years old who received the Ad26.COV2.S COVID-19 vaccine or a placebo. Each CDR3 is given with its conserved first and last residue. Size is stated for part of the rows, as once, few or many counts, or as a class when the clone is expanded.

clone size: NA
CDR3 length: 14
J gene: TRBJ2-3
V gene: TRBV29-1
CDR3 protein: CSALTQTIPDTQYF

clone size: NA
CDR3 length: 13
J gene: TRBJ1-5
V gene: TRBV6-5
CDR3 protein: CASTENRGQPQHF

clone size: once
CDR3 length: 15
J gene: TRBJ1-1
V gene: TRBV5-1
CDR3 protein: CASSLALGMNTEAFF

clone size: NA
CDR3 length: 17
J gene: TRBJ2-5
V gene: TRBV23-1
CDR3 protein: CASSHPSLVAFVKTQYF

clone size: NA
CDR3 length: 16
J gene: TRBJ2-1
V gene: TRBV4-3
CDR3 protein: CASAAWVGGGYNEQFF

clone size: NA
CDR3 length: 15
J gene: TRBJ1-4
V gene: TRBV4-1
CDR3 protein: CASSQDGRLNEKLFF

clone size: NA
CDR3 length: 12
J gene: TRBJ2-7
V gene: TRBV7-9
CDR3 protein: CASSLPGVEQYF

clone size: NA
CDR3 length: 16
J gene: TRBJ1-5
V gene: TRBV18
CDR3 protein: CASSRGTVDSNQPQHF

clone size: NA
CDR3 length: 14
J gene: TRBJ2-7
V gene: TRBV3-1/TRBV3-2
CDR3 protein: CASSQATGENEQYF

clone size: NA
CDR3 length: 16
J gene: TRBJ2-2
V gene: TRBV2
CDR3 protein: CASRVQGPRNTGELFF

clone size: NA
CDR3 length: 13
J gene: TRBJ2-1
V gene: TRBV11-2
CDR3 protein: CASIGQGYNEQFF

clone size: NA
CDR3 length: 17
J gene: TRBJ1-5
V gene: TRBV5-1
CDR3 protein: CASSLAPGQGASQPQHF

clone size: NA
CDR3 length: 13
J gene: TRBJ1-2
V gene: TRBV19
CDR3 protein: CASSSRVNYGYTF

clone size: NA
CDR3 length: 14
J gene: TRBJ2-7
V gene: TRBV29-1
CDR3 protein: CSVILAGLSYEQYF

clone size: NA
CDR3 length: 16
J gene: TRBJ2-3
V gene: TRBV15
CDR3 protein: CATSSPGQGISDTQYF

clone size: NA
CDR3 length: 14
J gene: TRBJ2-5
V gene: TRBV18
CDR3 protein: CASSPRDIQETQYF

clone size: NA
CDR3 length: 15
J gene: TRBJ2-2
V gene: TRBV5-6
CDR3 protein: CASSFGDRLTGELFF

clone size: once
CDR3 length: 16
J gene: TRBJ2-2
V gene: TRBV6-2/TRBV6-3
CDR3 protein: CASSDRPGGATGELFF

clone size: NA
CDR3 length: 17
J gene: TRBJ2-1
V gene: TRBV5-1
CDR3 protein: CASSLVPAGGYYNEQFF

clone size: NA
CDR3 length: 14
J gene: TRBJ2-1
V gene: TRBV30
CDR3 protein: CAWSLLADYNEQFF

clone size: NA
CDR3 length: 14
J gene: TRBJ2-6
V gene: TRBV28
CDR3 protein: CASIPVGGANVLTF

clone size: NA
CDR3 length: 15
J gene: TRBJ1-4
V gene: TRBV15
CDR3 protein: CATSRGDNPNEKLFF

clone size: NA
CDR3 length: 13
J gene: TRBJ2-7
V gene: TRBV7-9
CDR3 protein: CASSPTPRDEQYF

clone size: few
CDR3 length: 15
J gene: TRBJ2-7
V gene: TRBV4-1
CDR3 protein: CASSQDYTESYEQYF

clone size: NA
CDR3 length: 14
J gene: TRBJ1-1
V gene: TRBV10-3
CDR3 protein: CAISGTAYTGEAFF

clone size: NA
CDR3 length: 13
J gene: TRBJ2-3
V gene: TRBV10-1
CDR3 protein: CASSEPAGDTQYF

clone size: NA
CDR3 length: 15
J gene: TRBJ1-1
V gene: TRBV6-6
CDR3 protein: CASSYLQGRGTEAFF

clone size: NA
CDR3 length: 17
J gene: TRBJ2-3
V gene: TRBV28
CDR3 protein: CASSPSGGSTSTDTQYF

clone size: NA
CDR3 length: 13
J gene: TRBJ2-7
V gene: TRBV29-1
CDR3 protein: CSVESDSSYEQYF

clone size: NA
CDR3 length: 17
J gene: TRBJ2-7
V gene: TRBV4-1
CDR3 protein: CASSQGSTGTASYEQYF

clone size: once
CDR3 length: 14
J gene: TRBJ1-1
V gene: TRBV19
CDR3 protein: CASSNGQTITEAFF

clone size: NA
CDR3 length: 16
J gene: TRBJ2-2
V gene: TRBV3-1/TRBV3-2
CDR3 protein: CASSQSSGSKTGELFF

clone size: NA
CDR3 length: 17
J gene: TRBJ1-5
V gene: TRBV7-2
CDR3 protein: CASSLGGGSFVNQPQHF

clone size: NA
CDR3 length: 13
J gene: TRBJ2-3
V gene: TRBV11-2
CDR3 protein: CASSRDFPDTQYF

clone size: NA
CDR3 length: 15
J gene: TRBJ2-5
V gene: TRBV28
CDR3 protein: CASSPGPTGRETQYF

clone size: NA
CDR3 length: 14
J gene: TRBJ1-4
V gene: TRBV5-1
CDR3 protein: CASSFLGLAEKLFF

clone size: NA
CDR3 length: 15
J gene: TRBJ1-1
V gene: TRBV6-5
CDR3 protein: CASSYSSVMNTEAFF

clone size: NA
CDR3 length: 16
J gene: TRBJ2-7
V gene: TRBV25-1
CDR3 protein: CASSEWGGTGVNEQYF

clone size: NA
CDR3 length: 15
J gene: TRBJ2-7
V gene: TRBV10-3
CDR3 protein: CAISDPPASAYEQYF

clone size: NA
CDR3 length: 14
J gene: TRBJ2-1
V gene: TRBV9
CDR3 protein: CASSPWTGYNEQFF

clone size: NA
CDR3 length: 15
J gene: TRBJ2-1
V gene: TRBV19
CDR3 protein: CASPGMGEPLHEQFF